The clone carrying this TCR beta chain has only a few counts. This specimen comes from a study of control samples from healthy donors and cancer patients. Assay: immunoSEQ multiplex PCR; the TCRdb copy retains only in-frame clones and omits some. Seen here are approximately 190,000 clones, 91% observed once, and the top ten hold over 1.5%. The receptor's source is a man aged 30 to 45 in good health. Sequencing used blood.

The CDR3 DNA reads TGTGCCAGTAGTATCCCGTCCTCTGGAAACACCATATATTTT. It translates to CASSIPSSGNTIYF. The genes are TRBV19 and TRBJ1-3; D ambiguous. The CDR3 covers 14 residues. Germline V CDR1 and CDR2: LNHDA, SQIVND (reference sequence). V was clipped by 3 bases and J by 0 bases, with 6 bases between them.